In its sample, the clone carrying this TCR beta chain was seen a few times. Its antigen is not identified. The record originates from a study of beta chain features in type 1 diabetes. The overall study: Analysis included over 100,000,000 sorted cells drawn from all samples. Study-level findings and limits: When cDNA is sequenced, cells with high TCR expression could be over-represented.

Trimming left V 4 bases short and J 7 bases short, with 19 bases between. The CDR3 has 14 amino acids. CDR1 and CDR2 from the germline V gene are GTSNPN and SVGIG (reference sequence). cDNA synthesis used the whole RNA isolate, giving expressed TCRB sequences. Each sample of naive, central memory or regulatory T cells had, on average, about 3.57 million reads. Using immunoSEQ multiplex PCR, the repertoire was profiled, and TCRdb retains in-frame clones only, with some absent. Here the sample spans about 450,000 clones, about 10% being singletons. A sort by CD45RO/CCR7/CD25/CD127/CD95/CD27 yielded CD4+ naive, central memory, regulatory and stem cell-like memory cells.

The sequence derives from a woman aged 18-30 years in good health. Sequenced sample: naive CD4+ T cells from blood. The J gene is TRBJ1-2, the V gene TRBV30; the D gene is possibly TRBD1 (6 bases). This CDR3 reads CAWNADRLGFGYTF. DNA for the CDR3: TGTGCCTGGAACGCTGACAGGCTCGGATTTGGCTACACCTTC.